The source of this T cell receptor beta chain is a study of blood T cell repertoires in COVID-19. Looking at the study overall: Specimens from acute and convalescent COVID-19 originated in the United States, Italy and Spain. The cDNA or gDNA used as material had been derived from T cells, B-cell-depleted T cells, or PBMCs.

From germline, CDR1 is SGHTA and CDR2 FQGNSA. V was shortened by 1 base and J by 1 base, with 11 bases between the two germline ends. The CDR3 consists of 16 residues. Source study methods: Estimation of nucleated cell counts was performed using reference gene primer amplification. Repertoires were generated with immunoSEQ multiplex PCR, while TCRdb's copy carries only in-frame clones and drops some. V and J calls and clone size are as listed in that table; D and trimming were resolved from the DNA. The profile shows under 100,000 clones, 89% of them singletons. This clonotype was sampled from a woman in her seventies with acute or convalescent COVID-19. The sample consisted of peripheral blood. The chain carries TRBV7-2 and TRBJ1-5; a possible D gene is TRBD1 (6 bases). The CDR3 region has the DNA TGTGCCAGCAGCTTAGAACAGGGAAGGAGCAATCAGCCCCAGCATTTT. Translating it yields CASSLEQGRSNQPQHF.